Listed below are T cell receptor beta chains from one sample, sequenced in a study of regulatory T cells in long-lasting Graves disease. TCRdb reprocessed the multiplex PCR reads with MiXCR, giving one entry per CDR3 protein. This sample yields approximately 690,000 distinct CDR3 sequences, of which roughly 30% are seen a single time; 35% to 55% belongs to the top ten. This material consisted of peripheral blood mononuclear cells (PBMCs), taken when the disease was refractory, from a patient treated with antithyroid drugs. The source of these receptors is a female donor with Graves disease. The CDR3 runs from the conserved cysteine through the conserved F or W. Fields, in order: V gene, clone size, CDR3 protein. Not all rows give a size; the values are once, few, many and, for expanded clones, a class.

>TRBV15|few
CATSRALAGEQYF
>TRBV6-2/TRBV6-3|few
CASSYSTGGLGNTIYF
>TRBV18|few
CASSPMQGAAHEKLFF
>TRBV7-2|few
CASSPRLAGEGETQYF
>TRBV28|.
CATVTGGKVPYEQYF
>TRBV29-1|.
CSVEPGAGGYTF
>TRBV7-9|.
CASSLVRKSGETQYF
>TRBV6-1|.
CASSSGEGGTQYF
>TRBV7-9|.
CASSLSAGQGAYGYTF
>TRBV5-6|.
CASSLLNTYYEQYF
>TRBV6-9|.
CASSYRSARPTTEAFF
>TRBV20-1|.
CRAGDHEQYF
>TRBV29-1|.
CSVGSGLNTEAFF
>TRBV6-2/TRBV6-3|many
CASSEGLAGVYEQYF
>TRBV6-1|few
CASRDRVVTGELFF
>TRBV2|.
CATTSGAYNEQFF
>TRBV7-9|few
CASSRTDPGANVLTF
>TRBV7-9|.
CASSSHRRRTYEQYF
>TRBV3-1|.
CASSHLTGGNYGYTF
>TRBV7-9|.
CASSYHAGTGLDGKNYGYTF
>TRBV7-9|few
CASSLEGFGNTIYF
>TRBV2|many
CASSGTGDYEQYF
>TRBV7-2|.
CASSSSYYEQYF
>TRBV29-1|few
CSVVDTNSGNTIYF
>TRBV6-9|.
CASSYVGGEQYF
>TRBV3-1|.
CASSQDFAGRGRYGYTF
>TRBV5-1|.
CASSLGVWEEQYF
>TRBV18|few
CASSPRGNNRGGYTF
>TRBV6-2/TRBV6-3|.
CASSYVVEQYF
>TRBV20-1|few
CSARVGLAGDLNQETQYF
>TRBV29-1|.
CSVVQSGQNTEAFF